This record looks at one T cell receptor (beta chain) sequence and its context. As yet, its antigen is unknown. The same CDR3 arises from other DNA sequences in this sample as well. Using immunoSEQ multiplex PCR, the repertoire was profiled, and TCRdb retains in-frame clones only, with some absent. The sample has about 2,200,000 clones; around 93% are singletons. Terminally differentiated effector memory CD45RA+ cells were excluded from the naive CD8 cells, which were CD45RO-negative and positively selected for CCR7. The sample comes from a study of shared clonotypes between healthy human individuals. The CDR3 sequence is 14 residues long. J lost 2 bases, V lost 3 bases, and 4 bases had no gene match. The germline gives CDR1 MDHEN, CDR2 SYDVKM. Overall study results and limits: Around 4.9% of naive CD4 clonotypes were shared across a few donors.

V and J are TRBV28 and TRBJ2-7; 7 bases are a match to TRBD2. The receptor comes from a man aged 18 to 29 in good health. Some clones in this sample may be carry-over from other donors' samples. Sequenced input: naive CD8+ T cells from PBMCs. CDR3 sequence (DNA): TGTGCCAGCAGTTTTCGCGGGAGCACCTACGAGCAGTACTTC. Translating it yields CASSFRGSTYEQYF.